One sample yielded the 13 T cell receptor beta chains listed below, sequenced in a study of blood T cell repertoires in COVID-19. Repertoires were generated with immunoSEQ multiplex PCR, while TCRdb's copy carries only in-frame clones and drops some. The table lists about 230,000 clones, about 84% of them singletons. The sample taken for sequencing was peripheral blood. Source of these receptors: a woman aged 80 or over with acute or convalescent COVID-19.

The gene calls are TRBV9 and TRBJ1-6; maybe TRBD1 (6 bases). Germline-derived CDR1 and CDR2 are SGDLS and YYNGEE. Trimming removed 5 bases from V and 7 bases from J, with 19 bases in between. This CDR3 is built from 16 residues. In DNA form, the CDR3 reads TGTGCCAGCAGACATGCTCAGGGGACCGAAAATTCACCCCTCCACTTT. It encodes CASRHAQGTENSPLHF.

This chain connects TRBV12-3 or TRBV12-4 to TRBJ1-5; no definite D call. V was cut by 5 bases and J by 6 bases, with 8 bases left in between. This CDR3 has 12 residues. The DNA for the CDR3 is TGTGCCAGCAGTCCCCCCCGTCAGCCCCAGCATTTT. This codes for CASSPPRQPQHF.

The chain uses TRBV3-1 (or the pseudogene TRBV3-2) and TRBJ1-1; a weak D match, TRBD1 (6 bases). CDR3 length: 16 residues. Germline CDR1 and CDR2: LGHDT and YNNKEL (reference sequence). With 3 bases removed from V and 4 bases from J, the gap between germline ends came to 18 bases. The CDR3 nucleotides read TGTGCCAGCAGCCACACGTCCAGGGGTAGCCCCACTGAAGCTTTCTTT. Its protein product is CASSHTSRGSPTEAFF.

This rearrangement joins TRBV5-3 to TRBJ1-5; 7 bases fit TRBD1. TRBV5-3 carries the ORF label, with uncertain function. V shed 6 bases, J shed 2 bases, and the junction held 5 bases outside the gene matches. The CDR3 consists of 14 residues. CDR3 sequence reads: CARNKGAGNQPQHF. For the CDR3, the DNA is TGTGCCAGAAACAAGGGGGCGGGCAATCAGCCCCAGCATTTT.

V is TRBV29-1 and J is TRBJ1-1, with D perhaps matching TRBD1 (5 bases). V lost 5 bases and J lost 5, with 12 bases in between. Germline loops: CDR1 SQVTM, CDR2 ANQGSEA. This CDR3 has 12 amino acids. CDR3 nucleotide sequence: TGCAGCGTTTCAGACAGATTGACTGAAGCTTTCTTT. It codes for CSVSDRLTEAFF.

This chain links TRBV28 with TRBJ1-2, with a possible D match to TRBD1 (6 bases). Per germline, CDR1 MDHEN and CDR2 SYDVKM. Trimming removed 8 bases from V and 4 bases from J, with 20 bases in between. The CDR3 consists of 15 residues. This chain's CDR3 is CASLPPGHTAYGYTF. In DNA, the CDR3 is TGTGCCAGCCTCCCGCCGGGACATACGGCCTATGGCTACACCTTC.

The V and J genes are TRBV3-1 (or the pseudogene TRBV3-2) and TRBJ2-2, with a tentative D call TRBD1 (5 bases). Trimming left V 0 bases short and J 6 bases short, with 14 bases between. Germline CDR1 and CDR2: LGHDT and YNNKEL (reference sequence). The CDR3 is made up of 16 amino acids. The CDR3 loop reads CASSQEGPGWAGELFF. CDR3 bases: TGTGCCAGCAGCCAAGAAGGGCCAGGGTGGGCCGGGGAGCTGTTTTTT.

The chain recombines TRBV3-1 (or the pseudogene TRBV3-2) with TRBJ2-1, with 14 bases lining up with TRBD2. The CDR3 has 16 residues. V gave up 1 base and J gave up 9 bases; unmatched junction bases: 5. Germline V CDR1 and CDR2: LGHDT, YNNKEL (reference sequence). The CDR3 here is CASSQAGTSGGSEQFF. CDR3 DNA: TGTGCCAGCAGCCAAGCCGGGACTAGCGGGGGTAGTGAGCAGTTCTTC.

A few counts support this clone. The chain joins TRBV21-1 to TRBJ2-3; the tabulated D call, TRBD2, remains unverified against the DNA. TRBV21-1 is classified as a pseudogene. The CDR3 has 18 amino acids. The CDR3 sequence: CASSKARSSGSAGDTQYF. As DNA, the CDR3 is TGTGCCAGCAGCAAAGCTAGGTCTAGCGGGAGTGCGGGGGATACGCAGTATTTT.

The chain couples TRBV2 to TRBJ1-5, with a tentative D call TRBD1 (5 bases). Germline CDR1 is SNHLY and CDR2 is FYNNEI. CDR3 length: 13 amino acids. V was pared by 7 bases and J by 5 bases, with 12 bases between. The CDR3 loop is CASTRDSYQPQHF. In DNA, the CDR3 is TGTGCCAGCACCCGTGACAGTTATCAGCCCCAGCATTTT.

CDR3 residues: CASSLTGVTEAFF. CDR3 in DNA: TGCGCCAGCAGCTTGACAGGGGTCACTGAAGCTTTCTTT. The chain employs TRBV5-1 and TRBJ1-1; 7 positions match TRBD1. Looked up from germline, CDR1 is SGHRS and CDR2 is YFSETQ. The CDR3 totals 13 residues. V dropped 1 base and J dropped 4; count of bases not matched to a gene: 1. The variable domain in full, with the rest retrieved from reference TRBV5-1 and TRBJ1-1, is KAGVTQTPRYLIKTRGQQVTLSCSPISGHRSVSWYQQTPGQGLQFLFEYFSETQRNKGNFPGRFSGRQFSNSRSEMNVSTLELGDSALYLCASSLTGVTEAFFGQGTRLTVV.

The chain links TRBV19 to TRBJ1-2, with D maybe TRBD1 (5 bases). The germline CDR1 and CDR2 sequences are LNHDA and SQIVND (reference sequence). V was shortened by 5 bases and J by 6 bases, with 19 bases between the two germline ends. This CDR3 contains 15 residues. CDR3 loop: CASSAERGGRNGYTF. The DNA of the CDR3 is TGTGCCAGTAGTGCCGAGCGGGGGGGTAGGAATGGCTACACCTTC.

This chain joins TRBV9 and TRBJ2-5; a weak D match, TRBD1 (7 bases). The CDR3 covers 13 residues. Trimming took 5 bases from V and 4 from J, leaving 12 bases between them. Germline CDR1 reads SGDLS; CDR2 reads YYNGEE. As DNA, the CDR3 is TGTGCCAGCAGAGGAGGGGGCTTAGAGACCCAGTACTTC. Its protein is CASRGGGLETQYF.